This TCR beta chain was recorded in a study of T cells after yellow fever vaccination (dated 2019 in TCRdb). For context, the study as a whole: The SMART-Seq v4 Ultra Low Input RNA kit was used to prepare libraries from fractions with low cell numbers. To follow T-cell clones before and after both primary and booster YFV17D yellow fever vaccination, bulk TCR alpha and beta repertoires underwent longitudinal sequencing. Blood samples were taken at several timepoints before and after primary and secondary immunization, and bulk PBMC replicates and cell subsets were isolated. Two healthy male donors, one aged 18 to 29 and one aged 30 to 40 years, made up the cohort. Results and caveats for the whole study, not just this receptor: Compared with the primary T-cell response, the secondary T-cell response was faster but weaker, reaching its peak on day 5 rather than on day 15. Most clones expanded after primary vaccination (about 96% of CD4 and around nine tenths of CD8) were re-detected after the booster, suggesting that broad memory maintenance occurred. Computational filtering was needed because FACS-sorted repertoires could contain abundant contaminating clonotypes from the bulk population. A small fraction of clonotypes appeared in both the CD4 and CD8 compartments, likely as a result of convergent recombination. Only two donors were included in the study, so the extent to which the findings can be generalized is limited.

In this sample, this clonotype turned up many times. It lacks a known antigen. Base qualities are not at hand, and no much larger clone is one base apart. TCRdb records Illumina NovaSeq 6000 as the sequencer. Synthesis of TCR cDNA relied on 5'RACE template switching, a step that introduced a universal primer site along with unique molecular identifiers. Priming for cDNA synthesis came from both the TCR alpha and TCR beta constant segments. Library amplification involved two PCR steps, and the second step added sample barcodes and sequencing adapters. Libraries were sequenced on Illumina HiSeq 2500 (2x100 bp) or NovaSeq (2x150 bp). In the paper's pipeline: MIGEC handled demultiplexing of reads and collapsing into UMI consensus sequences, while MiXCR performed V(D)J alignment. Vaccine-responding clonotypes were identified with edgeR using replicate PBMC samples, with FDR below 0.01 and a log2 fold change above 5 up to day 15 being required. Bulk clonotypes were assigned CD4 or CD8 identity according to which sequenced CD4 or CD8 repertoire held them at higher abundance. TCRdb handled the public reads itself, with Q25 trimming in fastp and clone calling in MiXCR, and kept productive beta chains. Each entry is one CDR3 protein sequence, shown with its most common DNA and genes. The V and J calls shown here were made by TCRdb, not taken from the authors' results. The sample profile shows about 320,000 distinct CDR3 sequences; roughly 4.3% of them were found once. The ten largest clonotypes hold 15% to 20% of the sample.

The treatment or condition label corresponds to: live attenuated yellow fever vaccine strain. Two biological replicates of bulk PBMCs were collected at each blood-draw timepoint. PBMCs were isolated from peripheral blood using a standard Ficoll-Paque protocol. RNA was extracted with TriZol from bulk PBMCs, CD4 and CD8 fractions, and dextramer-positive and dextramer-negative fractions. The CDR3 starts with the cysteine, ends with the phenylalanine, and has 14 residues. The CDR3 DNA has 42 bases and is translated from base 1. V sheds 3 bases and J sheds 0 bases, leaving 8 bases between their ends. From the germline V gene, CDR1 is KGHSH and CDR2 is LQKENI.

The TCR comes from a man aged 18-30 years who received the YFV17D yellow fever vaccine. The specimen was PBMCs, collected 15 days after the yellow fever booster vaccination. This receptor chain uses TRBV18 and TRBJ2-5; TRBD1 is possibly the D segment (6 matching bases). This receptor carries the CDR3 CASSPGQYQETQYF. At the DNA level, the sequence is TGTGCCAGCTCACCCGGACAGTACCAAGAGACCCAGTACTTC. Full variable domain (CDR3 extended with the reference TRBV18 and TRBJ2-5 proteins): NAGVMQNPRHLVRRRGQEARLRCSPMKGHSHVYWYRQLPEEGLKFMVYLQKENIIDESGMPKERFSAEFPKEGPSILRIQQVVRGDSAAYFCASSPGQYQETQYFGPGTRLLVL.